Sequencing of this T cell receptor beta chain was carried out in a study of PD-L1 blockade in urothelial cancer. Assay: immunoSEQ multiplex PCR; the TCRdb copy retains only in-frame clones and omits some. The top ten hold less than 1.5% of the sample, which has tens of thousands of clones, approximately 88% seen once. Time point given: pretreatment peripheral blood. This clone was recorded once. The material was PBMCs, obtained around atezolizumab (anti-PD-L1) treatment. This clonotype was sampled from a man aged 50 to 60 with urothelial cancer.

CDR3 amino acids: CASRGSGRDTQYF. For the CDR3, the DNA is TGTGCCAGCAGGGGGAGCGGGAGAGATACGCAGTATTTT. The chain joins TRBV28 to TRBJ2-3, with 8 nucleotides matching TRBD2. V gave up 6 bases and J gave up 5 bases; unmatched junction bases: 4. CDR1 is MDHEN and CDR2 is SYDVKM in the germline V gene. The CDR3 runs 13 residues.